What follows are 29 T cell receptor beta chains derived from one specimen sequenced in a study of control samples from healthy donors and cancer patients. Method: immunoSEQ multiplex PCR; TCRdb's copy keeps in-frame clones and lacks some. The table includes fewer than 200,000 clones, 88% detected once. Source material: blood. Source of these receptors: a woman aged 25 to 39 in good health.

The rearrangement uses TRBV11-2 and TRBJ1-3, with TRBD1 matching over 8 bases. The germline V gene has CDR1 SGHAT and CDR2 FQNNGV. Trimming at V came to 4 bases and at J to 4 bases, leaving 6 bases not matched to a gene. CDR3 size: 15 residues. This CDR3 reads CASSSQGAYGNTIYF. DNA of the CDR3: TGTGCCAGCAGCTCCCAGGGGGCGTACGGAAACACCATATATTTT.

The chain is built from TRBV2 and TRBJ2-2; 12 nucleotides match TRBD2. The V gene's germline CDR1 is SNHLY and CDR2 FYNNEI. Trimming took 6 bases from V and 7 from J; bases not matched to a gene: 18. This CDR3 has 19 residues. CDR3 DNA sequence: TGTGCCAGCAGGAAATGGACTAGCGGGATCTCCCCAGAGGGCGGGGAGCTGTTTTTT. It yields the protein CASRKWTSGISPEGGELFF. Full variable domain (remainder filled in from reference TRBV2 and TRBJ2-2): EPEVTQTPSHQVTQMGQEVILRCVPISNHLYFYWYRQILGQKVEFLVSFYNNEISEKSEIFDDQFSVERPDGSNFTLKIRSTKLEDSAMYFCASRKWTSGISPEGGELFFGEGSRLTVL.

V and J are TRBV21-1 and TRBJ2-7; no check of the table's D call, TRBD2, against the DNA was made. TRBV21-1 is a pseudogene. CDR3 size: 14 residues. In DNA, the CDR3 is TGTGCCAGCAGCAAAGCGGGAGCGGTTTACGAGCAGTACGTC. It yields the protein CASSKAGAVYEQYV.

The sample holds a few counts of this clone. This rearrangement joins TRBV10-3 to TRBJ2-7, with 7 bases identical to TRBD1. With 8 bases clipped from V and 5 bases from J, the junction kept 6 bases outside the gene matches. Germline values: CDR1 ENHRY, CDR2 SYGVKD. The CDR3 contains 12 residues. CDR3 loop: CAIGGQVDEQYV. In nucleotides, the CDR3 is TGTGCCATCGGAGGACAGGTCGACGAGCAGTACGTC.

This chain joins TRBV19 and TRBJ1-5; 7 nucleotides agree with TRBD1. CDR3 size: 15 residues. The germline V gene encodes CDR1 LNHDA and CDR2 SQIVND (reference sequence). J gave up 3 bases and V 10 bases, and 12 bases lay outside the gene matches. CDR3 bases: TGTGCCACCCGCTTGGGGGGACAGACCAATCAGCCCCAGCATTTT. Amino acids: CATRLGGQTNQPQHF.

The V and J genes are TRBV19 and TRBJ1-6, with 8 bases aligning to TRBD1. CDR1 LNHDA and CDR2 SQIVND come from the germline V gene (reference sequence). V gave up 6 bases and J gave up 4 bases; unmatched junction bases: 11. There are 17 residues in the CDR3. CDR3 amino acids: CASRGIRDRLYNSPLHF. As DNA, the CDR3 is TGTGCCAGTAGGGGGATCCGGGACAGGCTTTATAATTCACCCCTCCACTTT.

The rearrangement uses TRBV6-6 and TRBJ1-2; TRBD1 matches at 9 bases. Germline V lookup: CDR1 MNHNY, CDR2 SVGAGI (reference sequence). The CDR3 totals 15 residues. V lost 2 bases and J lost 8; bases outside the gene matches: 9. The CDR3 region is CASSYQTGGGWGYTF. The CDR3 DNA reads as TGTGCCAGCAGTTACCAAACAGGGGGCGGGTGGGGCTACACCTTC.

The V gene is TRBV4-2, the J gene TRBJ2-1, with 10 bases that match TRBD2. Germline values: CDR1 LGHNA, CDR2 YNFKEQ. V was pared by 4 bases and J by 2 bases, with 2 bases of the junction left unmatched. This CDR3 spans 15 amino acids. The CDR3 DNA follows: TGTGCCAGCAGCCCGAGCGGGGGGGCCTACAATGAGCAGTTCTTC. Translated: CASSPSGGAYNEQFF.

The DNA for the CDR3 is TGTGCCAGCAGCGTCGGGGCCGATTCAGATACGCAGTATTTT. Amino acid sequence: CASSVGADSDTQYF. The chain recombines TRBV6-5 with TRBJ2-3; the D call may be TRBD1 or TRBD2 (5 bases each). V lost 6 bases to trimming and J lost 4 bases, with 14 bases between them. CDR3 length: 14 amino acids. Germline V gene sequence: CDR1 MNHEY, CDR2 SVGAGI.

The chain uses TRBV30 and TRBJ1-3; D gene uncertain. Trimming left V 5 bases short and J 4 bases short, with 12 bases between. This CDR3 is built from 13 residues. CDR1 GTSNPN and CDR2 SVGIG come from the germline V gene (reference sequence). The CDR3 loop is CAWDVKTGNTIYF. In nucleotides, the CDR3 is TGTGCCTGGGATGTCAAGACCGGAAACACCATATATTTT.

The rearrangement links TRBV4-2 to TRBJ2-3, with 12 bases lining up with TRBD2. Germline CDR1 and CDR2: LGHNA and YNFKEQ. J lost 3 bases, V lost 5 bases, and 9 bases had no gene match. This CDR3 comprises 17 residues. The DNA of the CDR3 is TGTGCCAGCAGCACCTATCAGACTAGCGGGAGTACAGATACGCAGTATTTT. Amino acids: CASSTYQTSGSTDTQYF.

A word on this clone: A read error may produce the germline difference seen at one junction end. The chain links TRBV2 to TRBJ2-4; 8 nucleotides align to TRBD2. Germline V lookup: CDR1 SNHLY, CDR2 FYNNEI. The CDR3 is 12 residues long. This CDR3 is CASSEGTAGESF. CDR3 bases: TGTGCCAGCAGTGAAGGGACAGCGGGGGAGTCCTTC.

The V call is TRBV12-3 or TRBV12-4, the J call TRBJ1-1; 11 bases align to TRBD1. J lost 10 bases, V lost 3 bases, and 4 bases had no gene match. This CDR3 has 13 residues. The CDR3 nucleotides are TGTGCCAGCAGTTTCTCTGGACAGGGGGCAGCTTTCTTT. It translates to CASSFSGQGAAFF.

This chain uses TRBV2 with TRBJ2-7; TRBD1 matches 10 bases. Germline CDR1 and CDR2: SNHLY and FYNNEI. J was trimmed by 7 bases and V by 3 bases; bases with no gene match: 9. CDR3 size: 15 residues. The DNA of the CDR3 is TGTGCCAGCAGTGATCAGGGACAGGGGCTTAAAGAGCAGTACTTC. Residues: CASSDQGQGLKEQYF.

V and J are TRBV7-8 and TRBJ1-1; 9 nucleotides agree with TRBD1. With V trimmed by 5 bases and J by 12 bases, 13 bases remained unmatched. Germline CDR1 is SGHVS and CDR2 is FQNEAQ. The CDR3 length is 14 residues. This CDR3 is CASSPLWTGDGTFF. The CDR3 DNA reads as TGTGCCAGCAGCCCCCTCTGGACAGGGGATGGAACTTTCTTT. Supplemented by reference TRBV7-8 and TRBJ1-1, the full variable domain reads GAGVSQSPRYKVAKRGQDVALRCDPISGHVSLFWYQQALGQGPEFLTYFQNEAQLDKSGLPSDRFFAERPEGSVSTLKIQRTQQEDSAVYLCASSPLWTGDGTFFGQGTRLTVV.

In the case of this clone: A junction end diverges from the germline sequence, so it may reflect a read error. This rearrangement joins TRBV7-7 to TRBJ2-5; D remains ambiguous. There are 15 residues in the CDR3. CDR1 is SSHAT, CDR2 FNYEAQ, per germline (reference sequence). As DNA, the CDR3 is TGTGCTAGCAGCTCAGGACGGGTTTACCAAGAGACCCAGTACTTC. It specifies CASSSGRVYQETQYF.

This clone has a handful of counts. The V and J genes are TRBV10-3 and TRBJ1-5; D gene unclear. V was trimmed by 3 bases and J by 3 bases, leaving 6 bases between them. The CDR3 is 13 amino acids. Germline CDR1 is ENHRY and CDR2 is SYGVKD. CDR3 loop: CAISEGLNQPQHF. The DNA for the CDR3 is TGTGCCATCAGTGAAGGACTCAATCAGCCCCAGCATTTT.

The V call is TRBV12-3 or TRBV12-4, the J call TRBJ1-5, with 8 bases fitting TRBD1. The CDR3 length is 13 residues. V was clipped by 4 bases and J by 5 bases; unmatched bases: 1. CDR3 nucleotides: TGTGCCAGCAGTTGGACAGGGCATCAGCCCCAGCATTTT. Translation gives CASSWTGHQPQHF.

The genes are TRBV9 and TRBJ1-1; tentative D call: TRBD1 (6 bases). Deletions cut 0 bases from V and 8 bases from J, with 17 bases between. Germline V lookup: CDR1 SGDLS, CDR2 YYNGEE. This CDR3 spans 15 amino acids. The CDR3 region is CASSVDPGGRVEAFF. CDR3 DNA: TGTGCCAGCAGCGTAGATCCGGGGGGCAGGGTCGAAGCTTTCTTT.

V usage is TRBV4-1 and J usage is TRBJ2-3; D may correspond to TRBD1 or TRBD2 (5 bases each). V lost 0 bases and J lost 0, with 10 bases in between. Germline CDR1 is MGHRA and CDR2 is YSYEKL. CDR3 length: 16 amino acids. CDR3 region: CASSQEPGASTDTQYF. The CDR3 DNA is TGCGCCAGCAGCCAAGAGCCCGGGGCTAGCACAGATACGCAGTATTTT.

The rearrangement joins TRBV28 to TRBJ1-4, with unresolved D. Germline CDR1 reads MDHEN; CDR2 reads SYDVKM. Trimming left V 8 bases short and J 10 bases short, with 14 bases between. This CDR3 has 12 residues. Here the CDR3 DNA reads TGTGCCAGCGAAAATCCAGCCCGAAAACTGTTTTTT. Protein: CASENPARKLFF.

The chain carries TRBV4-1 and TRBJ1-1; D not certain. The CDR3 totals 14 residues. V gave up 2 bases and J gave up 1 base, with 8 bases separating them. Germline V gives CDR1 MGHRA, CDR2 YSYEKL. CDR3 bases: TGCGCCAGCAGCCAACCAACAGAGAACACTGAAGCTTTCTTT. It codes for CASSQPTENTEAFF.

CDR3 protein: CASSPDNNSPLHF. CDR3 bases: TGCGCCAGCAGCCCGGACAACAATTCACCCCTCCACTTT. This chain connects TRBV5-1 to TRBJ1-6; perhaps TRBD1 as D (5 bases). Trimming pared 4 bases from V and 7 bases from J, leaving 9 bases between. Looked up from germline, CDR1 is SGHRS and CDR2 is YFSETQ. The CDR3 totals 13 residues.

The chain links TRBV4-1 to TRBJ2-3, with D unclear. The germline gives CDR1 MGHRA, CDR2 YSYEKL. The CDR3 covers 14 residues. Trimming took 3 bases from V and 3 from J, leaving 10 bases between them. The CDR3 reads CASSQGIRTDTQYF. The CDR3 DNA sequence: TGCGCCAGCAGCCAGGGGATAAGGACAGATACGCAGTATTTT.

The V gene is TRBV10-3, the J gene TRBJ2-7; D is undetermined. V gave up 3 bases and J gave up 6 bases, with 9 bases separating them. The CDR3 length is 12 residues. Germline assignment: CDR1 ENHRY and CDR2 SYGVKD. CDR3 in DNA: TGTGCCATCAGTGAAAACTTATCCGAGCAGTACGTC. This sequence encodes CAISENLSEQYV.

The V gene is TRBV27, the J gene TRBJ1-6; 11 nucleotides align to TRBD1. CDR3 size: 15 residues. The germline V gene encodes CDR1 MNHEY and CDR2 SMNVEV (reference sequence). V shed 5 bases and J 6 bases; nucleotides not matched to a gene: 3. The DNA for the CDR3 is TGTGCCAGCAGTCGTGGGACAGGGGGTAATTCACCCCTCCACTTT. Residues: CASSRGTGGNSPLHF.

This chain connects TRBV6-5 to TRBJ2-1; a weak D match, TRBD1 (6 bases). The germline V gene has CDR1 MNHEY and CDR2 SVGAGI. This CDR3 is built from 15 residues. V was pared by 5 bases and J by 9 bases, with 20 bases between. CDR3 DNA: TGTGCCAGCAGTCATGGGGACGTCAGAGGGGGTGAGCAGTTCTTC. Protein sequence: CASSHGDVRGGEQFF.

V gene TRBV24-1 combines with J gene TRBJ1-2; 9 bases fit TRBD1. Germline lookup yields CDR1 KGHDR and CDR2 SFDVKD. CDR3 length equals 17 residues. V lost 0 bases, J lost 8 bases, and 12 bases stayed unmatched. The CDR3: CATSDLIPGTGSYGYTF. CDR3 sequence (DNA): TGTGCCACCAGTGATTTGATACCCGGGACAGGGAGCTACGGCTACACCTTC.

This clone appeared a single time. V gene TRBV28 combines with J gene TRBJ2-5; TRBD1 matches at 9 bases. This CDR3 is built from 16 residues. Germline CDR1 MDHEN, CDR2 SYDVKM. V lost 7 bases to trimming and J lost 5 bases; unmatched junction nucleotides: 14. Written as DNA, the CDR3 is TGTGCCAGCACCTCAACCGGGACAGGGTATCAGGAGACCCAGTACTTC. Protein: CASTSTGTGYQETQYF. The entire variable domain, with the rest obtained from reference TRBV28 and TRBJ2-5, is as follows: DVKVTQSSRYLVKRTGEKVFLECVQDMDHENMFWYRQDPGLGLRLIYFSYDVKMKEKGDIPEGYSVSREKKERFSLILESASTNQTSMYLCASTSTGTGYQETQYFGPGTRLLVL.